This T cell receptor (beta chain) was sequenced in a study of cytomegalovirus exposure and HLA in healthy donors. Study-wide results and limits: A later analysis, which compared TCR beta chains of equal frequency, found the HLA-associated ones more clonally expanded.

Of note for this clone: Its antigen is not identified.

Primers included in the PCR were 60 Vbeta and 13 Jbeta primers. Generated by immunoSEQ multiplex PCR, the TCRdb table keeps only in-frame clones and is missing some. The sample lists 55,000 to 70,000 clones, about four fifths occurring once. The CDR3 consists of 12 residues. Germline CDR1 SQVTM, CDR2 ANQGSEA. Trimming at V came to 4 bases and at J to 3 bases, leaving 2 bases not matched to a gene. The chain combines TRBV29-1 with TRBJ1-1; 7 nucleotides line up with TRBD1. Sequencing was carried out using PBMCs. The sequence derives from a man in his late teens or twenties in good health and CMV-seropositive. The CDR3 loop is CSVVRGHTEAFF. CDR3 DNA: TGCAGCGTTGTGAGGGGGCACACTGAAGCTTTCTTT.